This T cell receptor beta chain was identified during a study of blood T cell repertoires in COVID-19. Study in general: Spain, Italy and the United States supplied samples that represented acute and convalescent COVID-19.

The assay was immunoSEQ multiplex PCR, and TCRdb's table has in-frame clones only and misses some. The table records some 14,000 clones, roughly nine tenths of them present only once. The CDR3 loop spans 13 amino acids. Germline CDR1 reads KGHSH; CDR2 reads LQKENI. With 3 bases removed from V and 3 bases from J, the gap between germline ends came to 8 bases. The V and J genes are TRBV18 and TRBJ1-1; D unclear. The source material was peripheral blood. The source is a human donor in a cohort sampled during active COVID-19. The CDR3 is CASSPGEHTEAFF. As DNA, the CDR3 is TGTGCCAGCTCACCCGGTGAGCACACTGAAGCTTTCTTT. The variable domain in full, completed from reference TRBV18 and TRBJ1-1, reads NAGVMQNPRHLVRRRGQEARLRCSPMKGHSHVYWYRQLPEEGLKFMVYLQKENIIDESGMPKERFSAEFPKEGPSILRIQQVVRGDSAAYFCASSPGEHTEAFFGQGTRLTVV.